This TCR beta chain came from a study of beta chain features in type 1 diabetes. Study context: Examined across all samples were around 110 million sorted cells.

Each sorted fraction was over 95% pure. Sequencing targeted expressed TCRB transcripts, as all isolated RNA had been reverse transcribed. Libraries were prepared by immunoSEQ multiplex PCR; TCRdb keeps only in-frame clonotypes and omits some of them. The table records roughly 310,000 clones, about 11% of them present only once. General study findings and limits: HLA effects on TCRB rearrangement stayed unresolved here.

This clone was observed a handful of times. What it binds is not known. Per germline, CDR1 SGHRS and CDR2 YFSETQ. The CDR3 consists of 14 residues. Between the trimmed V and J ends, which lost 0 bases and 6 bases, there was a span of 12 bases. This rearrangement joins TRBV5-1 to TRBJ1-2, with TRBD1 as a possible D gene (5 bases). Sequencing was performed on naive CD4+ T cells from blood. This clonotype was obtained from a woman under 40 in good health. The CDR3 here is CASSLAQGRNGYTF. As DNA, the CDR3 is TGCGCCAGCAGCTTGGCCCAGGGCAGAAATGGCTACACCTTC. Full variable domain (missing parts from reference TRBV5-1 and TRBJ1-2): KAGVTQTPRYLIKTRGQQVTLSCSPISGHRSVSWYQQTPGQGLQFLFEYFSETQRNKGNFPGRFSGRQFSNSRSEMNVSTLELGDSALYLCASSLAQGRNGYTFGSGTRLTVV.